The 5 T cell receptor beta chains presented below share a single source sample, sequenced in a study of CD8+ T cells in alopecia areata. Treatment meaning: oral pan-JAK inhibitor, 5-10 mg twice daily. Once RNA had been extracted, it was reverse transcribed into cDNA to act as the sequencing template. The table came from immunoSEQ multiplex PCR; TCRdb's copy has only in-frame clones and leaves some out. This table has approximately 220,000 clones, roughly two fifths appearing once. The sample here was CD4+ T cells sorted from blood, taken at week 34, from a patient treated with tofacitinib. The source is a human donor with alopecia areata.

The CDR3 is CAWSSPGGAGAFF. In nucleotides, the CDR3 is TGTGCCTGGAGCAGCCCGGGGGGGGCAGGAGCTTTCTTT. This chain connects TRBV30 to TRBJ1-1; D might be TRBD1 (6 bases). CDR1 is GTSNPN, CDR2 SVGIG, per germline (reference sequence). The V and J ends lost 3 bases and 10 bases respectively, with 18 bases between them. This CDR3 has 13 residues.

The chain carries TRBV29-1 and TRBJ1-2; 7 bases are shared with TRBD1. This CDR3 contains 13 residues. In germline, CDR1 is SQVTM, CDR2 ANQGSEA. V dropped 8 bases and J dropped 5; count of bases not matched to a gene: 11. The CDR3 sequence: CSYRLGTDYGYTF. The CDR3 DNA is TGCAGCTACAGACTCGGGACAGATTATGGCTACACCTTC. The full variable domain, rest sourced from reference TRBV29-1 and TRBJ1-2, is SAVISQKPSRDICQRGTSLTIQCQVDSQVTMMFWYRQQPGQSLTLIATANQGSEATYESGFVIDKFPISRPNLTFSTLTVSNMSPEDSSIYLCSYRLGTDYGYTFGSGTRLTVV.

This clone was found a few times. V and J are TRBV7-8 and TRBJ1-3; D is possibly TRBD1 (5 bases). Looked up from germline, CDR1 is SGHVS and CDR2 is FQNEAQ. Trimming took off 4 bases at V and 0 bases at J, with 13 bases between the two ends. CDR3 size: 16 residues. The CDR3 sequence is CASSSPAGGSGNTIYF. The CDR3 coding sequence is TGTGCCAGCAGCTCACCGGCGGGGGGCTCTGGAAACACCATATATTTT.

This sequence joins TRBV6-5 and TRBJ1-1; no firm D call. The CDR3 is made up of 14 amino acids. V was pared by 3 bases and J by 5 bases, with 13 bases between. CDR1 and CDR2 from the germline V gene are MNHEY and SVGAGI. The chain's CDR3 is CASSYGVGRTEAFF. The CDR3 coding sequence is TGTGCCAGCAGTTATGGTGTCGGGAGAACTGAAGCTTTCTTT.

This clone has a handful of counts. This chain links TRBV29-1 with TRBJ2-7, with D possibly TRBD2 on 5 matching bases. The germline V and J ends were trimmed by 2 bases and 2 bases, with 13 bases remaining between them. CDR3 length equals 14 residues. The V gene's germline CDR1 is SQVTM and CDR2 ANQGSEA. The CDR3 sequence: CSVETRRDPYEQYF. The DNA of the CDR3 is TGCAGCGTTGAAACTCGACGGGATCCCTACGAGCAGTACTTC.